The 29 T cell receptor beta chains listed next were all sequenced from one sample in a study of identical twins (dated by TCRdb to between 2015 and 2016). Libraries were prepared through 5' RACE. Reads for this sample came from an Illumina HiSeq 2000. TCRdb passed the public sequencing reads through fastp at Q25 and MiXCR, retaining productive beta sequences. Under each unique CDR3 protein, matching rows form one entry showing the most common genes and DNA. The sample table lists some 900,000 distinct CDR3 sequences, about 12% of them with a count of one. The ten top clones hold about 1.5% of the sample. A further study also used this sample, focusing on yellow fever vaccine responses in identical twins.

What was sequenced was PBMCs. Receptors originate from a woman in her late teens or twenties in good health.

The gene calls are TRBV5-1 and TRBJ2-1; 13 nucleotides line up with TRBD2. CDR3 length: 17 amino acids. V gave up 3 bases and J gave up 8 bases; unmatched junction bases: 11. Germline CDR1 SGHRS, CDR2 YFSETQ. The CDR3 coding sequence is TGCGCCAGCAGCTCCGGGACTAGCGGGACGCCGTTGGATGAGCAGTTCTTC. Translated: CASSSGTSGTPLDEQFF.

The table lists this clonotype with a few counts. CDR3 amino acids: CASIPSGASNSPLHF. The CDR3 DNA sequence: TGTGCCAGCATCCCCAGCGGAGCCTCCAATTCACCCCTCCACTTT. The genes are TRBV28 and TRBJ1-6; D not certain. CDR3 length equals 15 residues. V shed 7 bases and J shed 7 bases, with 17 bases lying between them. The germline gives CDR1 MDHEN, CDR2 SYDVKM.

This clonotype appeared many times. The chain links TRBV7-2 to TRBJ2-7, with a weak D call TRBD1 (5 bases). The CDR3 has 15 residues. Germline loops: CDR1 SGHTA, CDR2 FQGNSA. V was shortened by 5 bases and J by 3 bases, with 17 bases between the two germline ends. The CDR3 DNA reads TGTGCCAGCAGCGTCGACAGCCAGAAGTTCTACGAGCAGTACTTC. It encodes CASSVDSQKFYEQYF.

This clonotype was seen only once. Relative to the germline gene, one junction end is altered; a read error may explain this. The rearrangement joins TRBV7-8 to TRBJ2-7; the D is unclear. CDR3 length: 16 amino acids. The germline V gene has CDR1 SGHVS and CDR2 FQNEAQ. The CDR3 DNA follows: TGTGCCAGCAGCTTAGGTCAGTTGTTGAGTAGCCACGAGCCGTACTTC. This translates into CASSLGQLLSSHEPYF.

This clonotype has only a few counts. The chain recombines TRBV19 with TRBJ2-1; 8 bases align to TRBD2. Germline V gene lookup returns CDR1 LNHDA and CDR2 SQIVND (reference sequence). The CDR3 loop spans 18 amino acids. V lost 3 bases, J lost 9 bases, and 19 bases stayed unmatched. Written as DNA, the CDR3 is TGTGCCAGTAGTATCACTGCCGGAGCGGGAGACGAAAGGGGTGAGCAGTTCTTC. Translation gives CASSITAGAGDERGEQFF.

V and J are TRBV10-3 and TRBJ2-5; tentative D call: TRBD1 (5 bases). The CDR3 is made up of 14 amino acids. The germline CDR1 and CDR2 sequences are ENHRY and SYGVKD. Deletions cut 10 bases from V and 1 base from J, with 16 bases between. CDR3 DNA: TGTGCCACCACCAAGACAGATCCCCAAGAGACCCAGTACTTC. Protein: CATTKTDPQETQYF.

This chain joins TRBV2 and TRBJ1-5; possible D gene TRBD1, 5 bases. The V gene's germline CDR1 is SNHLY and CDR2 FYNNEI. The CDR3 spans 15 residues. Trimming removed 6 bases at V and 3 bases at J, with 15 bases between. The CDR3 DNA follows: TGTGCCAGCAGGGCAGGGACCCTGCCCAATCAGCCCCAGCATTTT. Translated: CASRAGTLPNQPQHF. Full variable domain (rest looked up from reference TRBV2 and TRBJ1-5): EPEVTQTPSHQVTQMGQEVILRCVPISNHLYFYWYRQILGQKVEFLVSFYNNEISEKSEIFDDQFSVERPDGSNFTLKIRSTKLEDSAMYFCASRAGTLPNQPQHFGDGTRLSIL.

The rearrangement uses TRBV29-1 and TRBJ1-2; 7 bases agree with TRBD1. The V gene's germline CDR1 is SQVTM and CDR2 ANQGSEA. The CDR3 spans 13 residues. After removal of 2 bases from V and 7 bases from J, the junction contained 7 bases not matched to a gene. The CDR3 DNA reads TGCAGCGTTGAACAGACAGGGATGGGTGGCTACACCTTC. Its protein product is CSVEQTGMGGYTF.

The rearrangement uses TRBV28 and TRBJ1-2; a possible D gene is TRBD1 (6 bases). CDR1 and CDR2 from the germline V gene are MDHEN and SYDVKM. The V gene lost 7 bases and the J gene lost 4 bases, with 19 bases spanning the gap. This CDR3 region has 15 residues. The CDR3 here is CASNIPGQGFYGYTF. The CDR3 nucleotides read TGTGCCAGCAATATACCGGGACAAGGATTCTATGGCTACACCTTC.

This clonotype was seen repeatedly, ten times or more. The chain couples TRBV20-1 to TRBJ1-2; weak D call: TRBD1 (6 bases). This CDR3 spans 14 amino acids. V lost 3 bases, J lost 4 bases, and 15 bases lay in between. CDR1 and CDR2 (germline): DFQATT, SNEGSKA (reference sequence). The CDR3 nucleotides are TGCAGTGCTAGGGGTGTGGGGGGCGTCTATGGCTACACCTTC. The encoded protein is CSARGVGGVYGYTF.

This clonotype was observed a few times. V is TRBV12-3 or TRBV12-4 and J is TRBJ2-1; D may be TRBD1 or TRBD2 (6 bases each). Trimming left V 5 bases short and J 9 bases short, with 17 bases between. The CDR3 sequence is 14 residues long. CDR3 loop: CASSVEGGLIEQFF. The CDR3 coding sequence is TGTGCCAGCAGTGTCGAGGGGGGCTTGATTGAGCAGTTCTTC.

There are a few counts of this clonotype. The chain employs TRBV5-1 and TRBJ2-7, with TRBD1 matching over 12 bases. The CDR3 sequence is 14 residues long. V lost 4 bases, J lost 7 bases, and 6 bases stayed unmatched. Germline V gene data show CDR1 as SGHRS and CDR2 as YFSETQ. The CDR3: CASSTGQGAWEQYF. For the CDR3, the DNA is TGCGCCAGCAGCACGGGACAGGGGGCATGGGAGCAGTACTTC.

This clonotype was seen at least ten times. CDR3 residues: CASSVGGAETQYF. CDR3 nucleotides: TGTGCCAGCAGCGTTGGGGGTGCAGAGACCCAGTACTTC. The chain links TRBV9 to TRBJ2-5; either TRBD1 or TRBD2 may supply D (5 bases each). Trimming took off 2 bases at V and 4 bases at J, with 9 bases between the two ends. There are 13 residues in the CDR3. Germline lookup yields CDR1 SGDLS and CDR2 YYNGEE.

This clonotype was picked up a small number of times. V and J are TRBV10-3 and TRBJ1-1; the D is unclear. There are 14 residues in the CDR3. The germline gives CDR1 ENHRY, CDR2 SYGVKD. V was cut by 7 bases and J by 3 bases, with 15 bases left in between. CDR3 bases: TGTGCCATCAAGACATATCCGAAGGACACTGAAGCTTTCTTT. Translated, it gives CAIKTYPKDTEAFF.

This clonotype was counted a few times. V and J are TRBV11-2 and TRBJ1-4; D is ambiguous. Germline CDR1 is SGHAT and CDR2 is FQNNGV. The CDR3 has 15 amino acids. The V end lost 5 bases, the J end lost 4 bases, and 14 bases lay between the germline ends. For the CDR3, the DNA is TGTGCCAGCAGCCGAGGCGGAGCCAGTAATGAAAAACTGTTTTTT. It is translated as CASSRGGASNEKLFF. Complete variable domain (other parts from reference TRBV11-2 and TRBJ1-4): EAGVAQSPRYKIIEKRQSVAFWCNPISGHATLYWYQQILGQGPKLLIQFQNNGVVDDSQLPKDRFSAERLKGVDSTLKIQPAKLEDSAVYLCASSRGGASNEKLFFGSGTQLSVL.

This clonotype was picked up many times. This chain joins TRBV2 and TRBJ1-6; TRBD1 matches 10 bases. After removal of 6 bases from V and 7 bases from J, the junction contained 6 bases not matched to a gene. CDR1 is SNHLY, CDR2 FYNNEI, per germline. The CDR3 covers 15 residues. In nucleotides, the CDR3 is TGTGCCAGCAGGGGGACAGGGGCTGAGAATTCACCCCTCCACTTT. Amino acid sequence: CASRGTGAENSPLHF.

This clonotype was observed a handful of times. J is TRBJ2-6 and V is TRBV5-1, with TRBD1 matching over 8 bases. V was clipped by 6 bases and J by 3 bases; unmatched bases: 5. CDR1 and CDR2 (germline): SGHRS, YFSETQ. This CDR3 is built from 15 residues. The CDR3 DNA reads TGCGCCAGCAACCCGACAGGGGTTGGGGCCAACGTCCTGACTTTC. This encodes CASNPTGVGANVLTF.

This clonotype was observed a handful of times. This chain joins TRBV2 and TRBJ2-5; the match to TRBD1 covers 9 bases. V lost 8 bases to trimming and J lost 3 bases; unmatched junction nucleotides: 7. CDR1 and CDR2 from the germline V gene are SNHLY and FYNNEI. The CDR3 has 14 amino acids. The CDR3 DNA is TGTGCCAGCCTAGGGACAGGGTGGGAAGAGACCCAGTACTTC. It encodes CASLGTGWEETQYF.

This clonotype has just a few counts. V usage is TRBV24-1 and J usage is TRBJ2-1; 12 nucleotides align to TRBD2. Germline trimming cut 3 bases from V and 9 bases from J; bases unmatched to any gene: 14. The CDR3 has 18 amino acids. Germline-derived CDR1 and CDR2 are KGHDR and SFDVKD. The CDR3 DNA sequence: TGTGCCACCAGTGATATCCCGGAACTAGCGGGGGGCCGGGGTGAGCAGTTCTTC. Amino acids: CATSDIPELAGGRGEQFF.

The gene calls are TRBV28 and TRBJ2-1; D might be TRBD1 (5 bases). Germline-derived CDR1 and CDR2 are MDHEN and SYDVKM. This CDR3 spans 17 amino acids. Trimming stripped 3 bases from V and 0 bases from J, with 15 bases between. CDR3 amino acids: CASSFGAPRSSYNEQFF. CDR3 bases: TGTGCCAGCAGTTTTGGGGCCCCCCGCAGCTCCTACAATGAGCAGTTCTTC.

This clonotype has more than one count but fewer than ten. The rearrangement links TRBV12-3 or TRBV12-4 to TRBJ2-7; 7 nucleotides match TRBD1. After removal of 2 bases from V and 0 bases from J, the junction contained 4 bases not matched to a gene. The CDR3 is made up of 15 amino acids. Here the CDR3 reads CASSLWQGVSYEQYF. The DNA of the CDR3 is TGTGCCAGCAGTTTATGGCAGGGGGTCTCCTACGAGCAGTACTTC.

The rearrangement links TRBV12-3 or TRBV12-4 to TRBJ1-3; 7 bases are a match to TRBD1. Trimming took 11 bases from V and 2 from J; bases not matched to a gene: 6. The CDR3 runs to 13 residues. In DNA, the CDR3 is TGTGCCTCTGGGACAGACCCTGGAAACACCATATATTTT. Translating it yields CASGTDPGNTIYF.

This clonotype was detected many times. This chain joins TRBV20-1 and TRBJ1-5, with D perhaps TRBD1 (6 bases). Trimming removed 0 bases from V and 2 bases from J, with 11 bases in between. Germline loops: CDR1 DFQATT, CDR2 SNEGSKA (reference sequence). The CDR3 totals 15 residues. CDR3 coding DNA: TGCAGTGCTAGAGAGACAGGAGTGGGCAATCAGCCCCAGCATTTT. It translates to CSARETGVGNQPQHF.

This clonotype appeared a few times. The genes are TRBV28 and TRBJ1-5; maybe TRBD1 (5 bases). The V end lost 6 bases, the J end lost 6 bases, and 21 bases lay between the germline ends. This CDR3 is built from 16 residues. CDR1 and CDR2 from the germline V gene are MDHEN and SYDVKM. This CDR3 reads CASSSRVTGSRQPQHF. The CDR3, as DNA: TGTGCCAGCAGCAGCAGGGTAACAGGCTCTCGTCAGCCCCAGCATTTT. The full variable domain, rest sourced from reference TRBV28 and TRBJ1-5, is DVKVTQSSRYLVKRTGEKVFLECVQDMDHENMFWYRQDPGLGLRLIYFSYDVKMKEKGDIPEGYSVSREKKERFSLILESASTNQTSMYLCASSSRVTGSRQPQHFGDGTRLSIL.

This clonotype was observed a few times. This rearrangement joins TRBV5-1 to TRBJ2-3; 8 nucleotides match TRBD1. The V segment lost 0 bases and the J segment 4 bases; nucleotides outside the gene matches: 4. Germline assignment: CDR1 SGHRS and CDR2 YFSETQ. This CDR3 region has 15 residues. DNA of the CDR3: TGCGCCAGCAGCTTGGAGCAGACAGGGGCAGATACGCAGTATTTT. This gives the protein CASSLEQTGADTQYF. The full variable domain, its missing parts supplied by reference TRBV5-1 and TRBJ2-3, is KAGVTQTPRYLIKTRGQQVTLSCSPISGHRSVSWYQQTPGQGLQFLFEYFSETQRNKGNFPGRFSGRQFSNSRSEMNVSTLELGDSALYLCASSLEQTGADTQYFGPGTRLTVL.

CDR3 coding DNA: TGCAGCGTAACAACGGGATACTTGAGAACAGATACGCAGTATTTT. Protein sequence: CSVTTGYLRTDTQYF. This chain uses TRBV29-1 with TRBJ2-3; a weak D match, TRBD2 (5 bases). The CDR3 consists of 15 residues. Germline V gives CDR1 SQVTM, CDR2 ANQGSEA. The germline V and J ends were trimmed by 6 bases and 3 bases, with 19 bases remaining between them.

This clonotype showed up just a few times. As DNA, the CDR3 is TGTGCCACCCGCGCCGAGTACGAGCAGTACTTC. This gives the protein CATRAEYEQYF. The chain has TRBV10-3 and TRBJ2-7; D is unclear. The germline V and J ends were trimmed by 10 bases and 4 bases, with 11 bases remaining between them. Looked up from germline, CDR1 is ENHRY and CDR2 is SYGVKD. This CDR3 comprises 11 residues.

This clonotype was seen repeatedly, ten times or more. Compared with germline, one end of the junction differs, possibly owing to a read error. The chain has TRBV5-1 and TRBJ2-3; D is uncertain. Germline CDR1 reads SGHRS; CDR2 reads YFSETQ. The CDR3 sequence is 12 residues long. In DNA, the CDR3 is TGTGCCAGCAGTTCTGGCACAGATACGCAGTATTTT. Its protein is CASSSGTDTQYF.

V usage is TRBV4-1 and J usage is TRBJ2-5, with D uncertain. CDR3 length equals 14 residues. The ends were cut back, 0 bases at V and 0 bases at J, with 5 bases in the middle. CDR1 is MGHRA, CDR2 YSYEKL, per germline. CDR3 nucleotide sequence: TGCGCCAGCAGCCAAGAGGCAGACCAAGAGACCCAGTACTTC. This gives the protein CASSQEADQETQYF.